This passage covers 19 T cell receptor beta chains from one sample sequenced in a study of shared clonotypes between healthy human individuals. The assay was immunoSEQ multiplex PCR, and TCRdb's table has in-frame clones only and misses some. The data contain roughly 850,000 clones, 96% of them seen just once; the ten biggest clones take up about 0.22%. CD8 cells classed as naive were CD45RO-negative and positively selected for CCR7, excluding terminally differentiated effector memory CD45RA+ cells. Sequencing was carried out using naive CD8+ T cells sorted from blood. The receptors derive from a man aged 25-45 years in good health.

The chain couples TRBV6-1 to TRBJ2-6, with no clear D. V lost 8 bases and J 1 base, leaving 9 bases between the germline ends. The CDR3 runs to 14 residues. Germline V gives CDR1 MNHNS, CDR2 SASEGT. DNA for the CDR3: TGTGCCAGCGAGGCGTGGTCTGGGGCCAACGTCCTGACTTTC. Translating gives CASEAWSGANVLTF.

This chain connects TRBV5-1 to TRBJ2-5; no definite D call. CDR1 is SGHRS and CDR2 is YFSETQ in the germline V gene. The CDR3 runs to 16 residues. The V end was cut by 2 bases, the J end by 2 bases, with 16 bases between. The CDR3 bases are TGCGCCAGCAGCTTCAATGGTCAAGACGTTCAAGAGACCCAGTACTTC. The encoded protein is CASSFNGQDVQETQYF.

In this sample, this clone turned up once. The chain carries TRBV5-6 and TRBJ1-2; weak D call: TRBD1 (5 bases). The ends were cut back, 3 bases at V and 4 bases at J, with 22 bases in the middle. CDR1 and CDR2 from the germline V gene are SGHDT and YYEEEE. This CDR3 region has 17 residues. CDR3 protein: CASSSSPAGQVGYGYTF. CDR3 nucleotides: TGTGCCAGCAGCTCGAGTCCCGCAGGGCAGGTTGGCTATGGCTACACCTTC.

This chain uses TRBV6-5 with TRBJ1-2; D is possibly TRBD1 (6 bases). Germline CDR1 is MNHEY and CDR2 is SVGAGI. There are 15 residues in the CDR3. The germline V and J ends were trimmed by 5 bases and 2 bases, with 15 bases remaining between them. The CDR3 region has the DNA TGTGCCAGCAGTCATACAGGGACGTTGAACTATGGCTACACCTTC. Translated: CASSHTGTLNYGYTF.

This sequence joins TRBV7-9 and TRBJ2-1; weak D call: TRBD2 (6 bases). Per germline, CDR1 SEHNR and CDR2 FQNEAQ (reference sequence). Deletions cut 2 bases from V and 3 bases from J, with 14 bases between. The CDR3 loop spans 16 amino acids. As DNA, the CDR3 is TGTGCCAGCAGCTTATCGGTGGACTACGACTACAATGAGCAGTTCTTC. Its translation is CASSLSVDYDYNEQFF.

V gene TRBV29-1 combines with J gene TRBJ2-2; D may be TRBD2 (5 bases). V was shortened by 6 bases and J by 6 bases, with 11 bases between the two germline ends. From germline, CDR1 is SQVTM and CDR2 ANQGSEA. There are 12 residues in the CDR3. DNA of the CDR3: TGCAGCGTAGTACTAGTATCCGGGGAGCTGTTTTTT. This gives the protein CSVVLVSGELFF.

V usage is TRBV5-1 and J usage is TRBJ1-1, with D possibly matching TRBD1 (5 bases). The V and J ends lost 2 bases and 1 base respectively, with 6 bases between them. From germline, CDR1 is SGHRS and CDR2 YFSETQ. The CDR3 sequence is 13 residues long. The CDR3 DNA sequence: TGCGCCAGCAGCTTAACAGGGAACACTGAAGCTTTCTTT. Translated, it gives CASSLTGNTEAFF.

The chain recombines TRBV27 with TRBJ2-1; D call uncertain. The CDR3 is 12 residues long. Per germline, CDR1 MNHEY and CDR2 SMNVEV (reference sequence). V was clipped by 3 bases and J by 10 bases, with 10 bases between them. The CDR3, as DNA: TGTGCCAGCAGTTTTTTGGGGTACGAGCAGTTCTTC. Its translation: CASSFLGYEQFF.

The chain has TRBV11-2 and TRBJ2-1; 10 positions agree with TRBD1. The germline gives CDR1 SGHAT, CDR2 FQNNGV. The ends lost 1 base at V and 12 bases at J; junction bases unmatched: 6. The CDR3 spans 14 residues. The CDR3, as DNA: TGTGCCAGCAGCTTAGCTGGACAGGGGGGATCGCAGTTCTTC. Protein product: CASSLAGQGGSQFF.

The V and J genes are TRBV5-4 and TRBJ1-3, with D uncertain. The V gene's germline CDR1 is SGHNT and CDR2 YYREEE (reference sequence). The CDR3 is 14 residues long. With 4 bases removed from V and 0 bases from J, the gap between germline ends came to 8 bases. The CDR3 DNA sequence: TGTGCCAGCAGCGCCGCGAGCTCTGGAAACACCATATATTTT. Protein: CASSAASSGNTIYF.

This sequence joins TRBV11-2 and TRBJ2-2, with 11 bases matching TRBD2. The V gene end was trimmed by 6 bases and the J gene end by 5 bases; junction bases not matched to a gene: 11. This CDR3 is built from 17 residues. Looked up from germline, CDR1 is SGHAT and CDR2 is FQNNGV. The CDR3 region is CASSSILSGRGTGELFF. CDR3 coding DNA: TGTGCCAGCAGTTCCATCCTTAGCGGGAGGGGGACCGGGGAGCTGTTTTTT.

The rearrangement uses TRBV19 and TRBJ2-5; possible D gene TRBD2, 5 bases. Per germline, CDR1 LNHDA and CDR2 SQIVND (reference sequence). V was pared by 1 base and J by 6 bases, with 9 bases between. The CDR3 contains 13 residues. CDR3 in amino acids: CASSIGGAQTQYF. The DNA of the CDR3 is TGTGCCAGTAGTATAGGGGGAGCACAGACCCAGTACTTC.

In regard to this clone: At one of its ends the junction is not consistent with the germline gene, which may arise from a read error. The rearrangement uses TRBV27 and TRBJ2-3; 7 nucleotides align to TRBD1. CDR3 length: 12 residues. Germline V lookup: CDR1 MNHEY, CDR2 SMNVEV (reference sequence). The CDR3 DNA sequence: TGTGCCAGCAGCCCCACAGGGACAGCTAGAACTTTT. Translated, it gives CASSPTGTARTF.

This clone was found once. The V gene is TRBV29-1, the J gene TRBJ2-7; D might be TRBD1 (6 bases). V was trimmed by 1 base and J by 0 bases, leaving 16 bases between them. Germline loops: CDR1 SQVTM, CDR2 ANQGSEA. The CDR3 has 16 residues. The CDR3 nucleotides are TGCAGCGTTGAAGTTCCAGGGGATCCCAGCTCCTACGAGCAGTACTTC. Translation gives CSVEVPGDPSSYEQYF.

The gene calls are TRBV7-9 and TRBJ1-2; D is possibly TRBD1 (5 bases). The germline CDR1 and CDR2 sequences are SEHNR and FQNEAQ (reference sequence). The length of the CDR3 is 13 residues. Trimming cost V 5 bases and J 7 bases, with 14 bases left between them. DNA of the CDR3: TGTGCCAGCAGCCAAATTCCTGACAGTGGCTACACCTTC. This translates into CASSQIPDSGYTF.

V is TRBV4-1 and J is TRBJ2-1; 7 positions match TRBD2. CDR1 MGHRA and CDR2 YSYEKL come from the germline V gene. The ends lost 4 bases at V and 5 bases at J; junction bases unmatched: 23. CDR3 length: 20 amino acids. The CDR3 coding sequence is TGCGCCAGCAGCCTAGGGCCGTATAGCGGGCGGAACAGACGCGACAATGAGCAGTTCTTC. This sequence encodes CASSLGPYSGRNRRDNEQFF.

The chain joins TRBV10-3 to TRBJ2-1, with 8 bases lining up with TRBD1. There are 13 residues in the CDR3. Trimming cost V 10 bases and J 4 bases; bases outside gene matches: 6. Germline CDR1 ENHRY, CDR2 SYGVKD. The DNA of the CDR3 is TGTGCCACCGGACAGGGATTGTACAATGAGCAGTTCTTC. Translating it yields CATGQGLYNEQFF.

The V call is TRBV27, the J call TRBJ2-1, with D maybe TRBD2 (5 bases). The V end was cut by 3 bases, the J end by 7 bases, with 13 bases between. There are 14 residues in the CDR3. CDR1 and CDR2 from the germline V gene are MNHEY and SMNVEV (reference sequence). CDR3 nucleotide sequence: TGTGCCAGCAGTTTGACGGACTTAGTTAATGAGCAGTTCTTC. Translating it yields CASSLTDLVNEQFF.

V usage is TRBV10-3 and J usage is TRBJ2-3; TRBD2 agrees at 12 bases. CDR1 and CDR2 (germline): ENHRY, SYGVKD. The CDR3 consists of 17 residues. V shed 6 bases, J shed 7 bases, and the junction held 14 bases outside the gene matches. This CDR3 is CAIRDNFWTSGTYTQYF. In nucleotides, the CDR3 is TGTGCCATCAGGGACAACTTTTGGACTAGCGGGACGTATACGCAGTATTTT.